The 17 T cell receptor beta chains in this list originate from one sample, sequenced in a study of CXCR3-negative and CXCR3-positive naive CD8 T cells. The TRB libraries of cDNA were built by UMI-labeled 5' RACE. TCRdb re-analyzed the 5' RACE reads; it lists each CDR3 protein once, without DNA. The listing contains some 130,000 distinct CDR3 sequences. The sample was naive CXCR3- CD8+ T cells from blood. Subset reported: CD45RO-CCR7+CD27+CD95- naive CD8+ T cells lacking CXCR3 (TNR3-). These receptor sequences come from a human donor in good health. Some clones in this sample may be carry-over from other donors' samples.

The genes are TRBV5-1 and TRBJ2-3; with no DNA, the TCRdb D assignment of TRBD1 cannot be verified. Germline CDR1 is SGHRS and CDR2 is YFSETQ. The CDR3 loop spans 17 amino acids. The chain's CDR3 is CASSVERRDIGADTQYF.

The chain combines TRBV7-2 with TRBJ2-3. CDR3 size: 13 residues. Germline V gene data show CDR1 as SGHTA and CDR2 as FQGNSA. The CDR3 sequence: CASSRGLTDTQYF.

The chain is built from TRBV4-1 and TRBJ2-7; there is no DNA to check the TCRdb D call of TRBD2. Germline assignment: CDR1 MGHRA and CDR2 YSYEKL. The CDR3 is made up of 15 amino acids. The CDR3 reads CASSQAVTSSYEQYF.

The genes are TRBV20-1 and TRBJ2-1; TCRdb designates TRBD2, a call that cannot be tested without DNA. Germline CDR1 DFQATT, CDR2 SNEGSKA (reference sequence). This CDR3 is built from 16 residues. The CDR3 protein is CSAYTTSGRVSHEQFF.

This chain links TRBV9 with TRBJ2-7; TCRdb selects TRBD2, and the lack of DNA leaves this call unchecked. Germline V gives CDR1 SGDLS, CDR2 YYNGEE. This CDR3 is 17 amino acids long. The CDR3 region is CASSDKTSGLLSYEQYF. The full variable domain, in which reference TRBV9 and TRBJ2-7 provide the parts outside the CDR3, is DSGVTQTPKHLITATGQRVTLRCSPRSGDLSVYWYQQSLDQGLQFLIQYYNGEERAKGNILERFSAQQFPDLHSELNLSSLELGDSALYFCASSDKTSGLLSYEQYFGPGTRLTVT.

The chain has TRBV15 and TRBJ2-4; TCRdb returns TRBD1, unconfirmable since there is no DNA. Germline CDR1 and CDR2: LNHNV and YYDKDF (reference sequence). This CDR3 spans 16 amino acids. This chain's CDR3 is CATSPRDRGAKNIQYF.

CDR3 in amino acids: CASSEGTGRLRYEQYF. The rearrangement joins TRBV4-1 to TRBJ2-7; the TCRdb call, TRBD1, lacks DNA for checking. Germline V CDR1 and CDR2: MGHRA, YSYEKL. This CDR3 region has 16 residues.

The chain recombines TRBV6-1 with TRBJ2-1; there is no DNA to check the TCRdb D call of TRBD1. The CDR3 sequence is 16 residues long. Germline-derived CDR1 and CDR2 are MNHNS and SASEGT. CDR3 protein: CASNYNRGPPPNEQFF.

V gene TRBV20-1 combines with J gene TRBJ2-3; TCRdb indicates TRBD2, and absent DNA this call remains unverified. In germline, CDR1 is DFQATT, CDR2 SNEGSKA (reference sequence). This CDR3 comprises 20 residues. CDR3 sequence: CSARDQMASGALRSADTQYF.

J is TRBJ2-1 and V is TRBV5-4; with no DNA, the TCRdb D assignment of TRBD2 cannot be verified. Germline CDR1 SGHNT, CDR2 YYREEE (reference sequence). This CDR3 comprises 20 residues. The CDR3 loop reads CASSLAGAGGGLAGEGEQFF.

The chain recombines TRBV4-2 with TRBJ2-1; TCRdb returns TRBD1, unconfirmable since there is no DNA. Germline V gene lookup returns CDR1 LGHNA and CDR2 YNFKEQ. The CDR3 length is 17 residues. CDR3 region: CASSRGGGTGEYNEQFF.

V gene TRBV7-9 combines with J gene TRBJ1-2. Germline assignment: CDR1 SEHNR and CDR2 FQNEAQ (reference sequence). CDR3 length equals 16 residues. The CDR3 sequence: CASSLSGGDANYGYTF.

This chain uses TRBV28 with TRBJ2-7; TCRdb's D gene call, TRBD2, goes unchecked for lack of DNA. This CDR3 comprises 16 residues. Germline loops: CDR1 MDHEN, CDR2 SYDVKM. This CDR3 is CASSSLQTVQAYEQYF. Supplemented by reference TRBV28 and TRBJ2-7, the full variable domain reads DVKVTQSSRYLVKRTGEKVFLECVQDMDHENMFWYRQDPGLGLRLIYFSYDVKMKEKGDIPEGYSVSREKKERFSLILESASTNQTSMYLCASSSLQTVQAYEQYFGPGTRLTVT.

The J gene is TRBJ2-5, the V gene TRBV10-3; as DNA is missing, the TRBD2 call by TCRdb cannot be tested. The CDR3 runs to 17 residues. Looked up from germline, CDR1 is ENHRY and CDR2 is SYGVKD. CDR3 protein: CATNDKLAGGFQETQYF.

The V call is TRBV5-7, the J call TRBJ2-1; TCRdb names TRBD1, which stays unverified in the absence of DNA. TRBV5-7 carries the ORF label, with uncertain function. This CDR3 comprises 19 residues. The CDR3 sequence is CASSLANCSIPDRGNEQFF.

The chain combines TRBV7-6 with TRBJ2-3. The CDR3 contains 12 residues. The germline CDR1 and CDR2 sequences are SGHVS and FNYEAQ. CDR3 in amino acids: CASSLGDDTQYF. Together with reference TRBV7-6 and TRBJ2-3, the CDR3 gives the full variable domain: GAGVSQSPRYKVTKRGQDVALRCDPISGHVSLYWYRQALGQGPEFLTYFNYEAQQDKSGLPNDRFSAERPEGSISTLTIQRTEQRDSAMYRCASSLGDDTQYFGPGTRLTVL.

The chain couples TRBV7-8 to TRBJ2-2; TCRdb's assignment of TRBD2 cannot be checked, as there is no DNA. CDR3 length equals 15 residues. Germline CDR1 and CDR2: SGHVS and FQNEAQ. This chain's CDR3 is CASSIPTSGSGELFF.